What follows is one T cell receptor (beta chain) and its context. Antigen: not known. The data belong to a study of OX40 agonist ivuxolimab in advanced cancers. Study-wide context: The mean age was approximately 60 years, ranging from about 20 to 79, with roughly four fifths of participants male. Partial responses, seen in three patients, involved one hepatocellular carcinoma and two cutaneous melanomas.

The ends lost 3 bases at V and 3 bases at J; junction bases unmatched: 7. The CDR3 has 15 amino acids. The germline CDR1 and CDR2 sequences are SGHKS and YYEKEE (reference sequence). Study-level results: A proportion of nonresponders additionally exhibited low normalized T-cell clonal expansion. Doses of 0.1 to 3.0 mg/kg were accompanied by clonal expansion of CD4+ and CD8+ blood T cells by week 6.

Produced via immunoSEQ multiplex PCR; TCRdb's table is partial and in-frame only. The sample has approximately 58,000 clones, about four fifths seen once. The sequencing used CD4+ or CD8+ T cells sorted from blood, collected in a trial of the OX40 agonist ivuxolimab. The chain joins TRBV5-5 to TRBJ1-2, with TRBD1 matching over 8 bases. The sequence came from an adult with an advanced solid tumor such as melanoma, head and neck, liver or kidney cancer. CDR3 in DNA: TGTGCCAGCAGCTCGAAGTCGGACAGGGACTATGGCTACACCTTC. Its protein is CASSSKSDRDYGYTF.